The 32 T cell receptor beta chains below all came from one sample that was sequenced in a study of cytomegalovirus exposure and HLA in healthy donors. It was with 60 Vbeta and 13 Jbeta primers that the PCR ran. Libraries were prepared by immunoSEQ multiplex PCR; TCRdb keeps only in-frame clonotypes and omits some of them. The sample contains 140,000 to 150,000 clones, roughly 75% of which appear only once. The sample was PBMCs. The receptors here all came from a female donor in good health and CMV-seronegative.

In the case of this clone: An end of the junction does not agree with germline; a read error may underlie this. The rearrangement links TRBV7-2 to TRBJ2-2; 13 bases match TRBD2. Looked up from germline, CDR1 is SGHTA and CDR2 is FQGNSA. This CDR3 contains 16 residues. CDR3 DNA sequence: TGTGCCAGCAGTTTAGGACTAGCGGGGGTTACCGGGGAGCTGTTTTTT. Translation: CASSLGLAGVTGELFF.

This clone was detected only once. This chain connects TRBV30 to TRBJ2-7; 11 nucleotides line up with TRBD2. The germline gives CDR1 GTSNPN, CDR2 SVGIG (reference sequence). This CDR3 is built from 14 residues. The V segment lost 1 base and the J segment 3 bases; nucleotides outside the gene matches: 2. Written as DNA, the CDR3 is TGTGCCTGGAGTGGACTAGCGGGATTCTACGAGCAGTACTTC. Encoded protein: CAWSGLAGFYEQYF.

The chain uses TRBV28 and TRBJ2-3; no firm D call. Trimming took off 5 bases at V and 1 base at J, with 13 bases between the two ends. From germline, CDR1 is MDHEN and CDR2 SYDVKM. This CDR3 comprises 15 residues. The CDR3 reads CASSPRGARTDTQYF. CDR3 nucleotide sequence: TGTGCCAGCAGTCCTCGCGGCGCCCGCACAGATACGCAGTATTTT.

The V and J genes are TRBV5-1 and TRBJ2-3; 11 bases are shared with TRBD2. Germline CDR1 is SGHRS and CDR2 is YFSETQ. The CDR3 extends over 16 amino acids. J lost 5 bases, V lost 4 bases, and 9 bases had no gene match. CDR3 DNA: TGCGCCAGCAGCAAGGGACTAGCGGAGAGGGGAGATACGCAGTATTTT. This codes for CASSKGLAERGDTQYF.

This rearrangement joins TRBV2 to TRBJ2-3; TRBD2 matches at 8 bases. CDR1 is SNHLY, CDR2 FYNNEI, per germline. V shed 3 bases and J 5 bases; nucleotides not matched to a gene: 10. The CDR3 is made up of 16 amino acids. The CDR3, as DNA: TGTGCCAGCAGTGATGGGATAGCGGGACGGCTAGATACGCAGTATTTT. Residues: CASSDGIAGRLDTQYF. The variable domain in full, completed from reference TRBV2 and TRBJ2-3, reads EPEVTQTPSHQVTQMGQEVILRCVPISNHLYFYWYRQILGQKVEFLVSFYNNEISEKSEIFDDQFSVERPDGSNFTLKIRSTKLEDSAMYFCASSDGIAGRLDTQYFGPGTRLTVL.

This clone was seen only a few times. V is TRBV27 and J is TRBJ1-1, with D uncertain. Per the germline V gene, CDR1 is MNHEY and CDR2 is SMNVEV (reference sequence). The V end was cut by 5 bases, the J end by 4 bases, with 11 bases between. The CDR3 has 13 amino acids. CDR3 region: CASSQSGRTEAFF. The CDR3 DNA is TGTGCCAGCAGTCAGTCAGGTCGCACTGAAGCTTTCTTT.

J is TRBJ2-1 and V is TRBV4-1; 12 nucleotides agree with TRBD2. Germline assignment: CDR1 MGHRA and CDR2 YSYEKL. The CDR3 has 16 amino acids. The J segment lost 12 bases and the V segment lost 1 base, leaving 10 bases of the junction unmatched. CDR3 nucleotides: TGCGCCAGCAGCCAAGGCGATAGACTAGCGGGAGCCCGGCAGTTCTTC. Translation: CASSQGDRLAGARQFF.

This chain connects TRBV7-9 to TRBJ1-5; TRBD1 might be the D (5 bases). V lost 1 base, J lost 7 bases, and 11 bases lay in between. CDR1 SEHNR and CDR2 FQNEAQ come from the germline V gene (reference sequence). This CDR3 contains 14 residues. The DNA of the CDR3 is TGTGCCAGCAGCTTAGGGGGCGTCGGCCAGCCCCAGCATTTT. This sequence encodes CASSLGGVGQPQHF.

This chain links TRBV4-1 with TRBJ1-2; D might be TRBD1 (5 bases). Trimming stripped 3 bases from V and 4 bases from J, with 24 bases between. CDR3 length equals 18 residues. Germline V gene lookup returns CDR1 MGHRA and CDR2 YSYEKL. The CDR3 DNA follows: TGCGCCAGCAGCCAGCCGTTCCCAGGGCAAATTGAAAGCTATGGCTACACCTTC. This codes for CASSQPFPGQIESYGYTF.

This clone was counted between two and nine times. This rearrangement joins TRBV7-9 to TRBJ2-7, with 7 positions matching TRBD2. Germline V gene lookup returns CDR1 SEHNR and CDR2 FQNEAQ (reference sequence). The CDR3 runs to 13 residues. V trimming: 6 bases; J trimming: 2 bases; junction bases outside the gene matches: 4. The CDR3 bases are TGTGCCAGCAGTCATAGCGGGCCCTACGAGCAGTACTTC. It codes for CASSHSGPYEQYF.

This clone was seen a handful of times. This chain connects TRBV6-1 to TRBJ1-5; D gene unclear. Trimming stripped 4 bases from V and 2 bases from J, with 15 bases between. The CDR3 is made up of 16 amino acids. Looked up from germline, CDR1 is MNHNS and CDR2 is SASEGT. The CDR3 DNA is TGTGCCAGCAGTGTCGGAGACCCGAGGGGCAATCAGCCCCAGCATTTT. As protein: CASSVGDPRGNQPQHF.

The chain joins TRBV2 to TRBJ2-3, with TRBD2 matching over 7 bases. V was pared by 7 bases and J by 4 bases, with 5 bases of the junction left unmatched. The V gene's germline CDR1 is SNHLY and CDR2 FYNNEI. The CDR3 is 13 residues long. Written as DNA, the CDR3 is TGTGCCAGCAAGCGGGAACGGGCAGATACGCAGTATTTT. Encoded protein: CASKRERADTQYF.

This clone was picked up one time. The chain links TRBV6-1 to TRBJ2-1; 7 positions match TRBD2. With V trimmed by 6 bases and J by 2 bases, 7 bases remained unmatched. This CDR3 has 15 amino acids. Germline CDR1 reads MNHNS; CDR2 reads SASEGT. The CDR3 here is CASSSRGETYNEQFF. As DNA, the CDR3 is TGTGCCAGCAGCTCACGGGGGGAAACCTACAATGAGCAGTTCTTC.

The rearrangement uses TRBV18 and TRBJ2-5, with D tentatively TRBD1 (5 bases). The length of the CDR3 is 13 residues. V was clipped by 4 bases and J by 5 bases, with 11 bases between them. Germline assignment: CDR1 KGHSH and CDR2 LQKENI. The CDR3 nucleotides are TGTGCCAGCTCACAGGGGTTACAGGAGACCCAGTACTTC. Its translation: CASSQGLQETQYF.

The genes are TRBV7-3 and TRBJ2-3; 10 bases fit TRBD2. CDR1 and CDR2 from the germline V gene are SGHTA and FQGTGA. The CDR3 is 15 residues long. Trimming took 4 bases from V and 5 from J; bases not matched to a gene: 6. The CDR3, as DNA: TGTGCCAGCAGCTCAAGCGGGGGGGCTGGAGATACGCAGTATTTT. It specifies CASSSSGGAGDTQYF.

The chain employs TRBV6-5 and TRBJ1-5, with 10 bases lining up with TRBD1. V trimming: 6 bases; J trimming: 1 base; junction bases outside the gene matches: 3. Looked up from germline, CDR1 is MNHEY and CDR2 is SVGAGI. The CDR3 is 15 amino acids. The CDR3 sequence is CASSQTGGSNQPQHF. CDR3 bases: TGTGCCAGCAGCCAGACAGGGGGCAGCAATCAGCCCCAGCATTTT.

The chain carries TRBV9 and TRBJ2-2; 7 nucleotides line up with TRBD1. V shed 3 bases, J shed 7 bases, and the junction held 15 bases outside the gene matches. CDR3 length: 17 residues. The germline CDR1 and CDR2 sequences are SGDLS and YYNGEE. The CDR3 loop reads CASSEGTVTHGGGELFF. In nucleotides, the CDR3 is TGTGCCAGCAGCGAGGGGACAGTTACCCATGGAGGCGGGGAGCTGTTTTTT. Using reference TRBV9 and TRBJ2-2 for the parts outside the CDR3, the full variable domain is DSGVTQTPKHLITATGQRVTLRCSPRSGDLSVYWYQQSLDQGLQFLIQYYNGEERAKGNILERFSAQQFPDLHSELNLSSLELGDSALYFCASSEGTVTHGGGELFFGEGSRLTVL.

The rearrangement links TRBV5-1 to TRBJ2-7, with a weak D call TRBD2 (6 bases). This CDR3 is built from 14 residues. Germline CDR1 reads SGHRS; CDR2 reads YFSETQ. Trimming left V 4 bases short and J 3 bases short, with 14 bases between. CDR3 region: CASSGGDGRYEQYF. The CDR3 nucleotides read TGCGCCAGCAGCGGAGGGGACGGGCGCTACGAGCAGTACTTC.

The chain combines TRBV7-9 with TRBJ1-1; D is undetermined. Germline CDR1 SEHNR, CDR2 FQNEAQ (reference sequence). Trimming stripped 5 bases from V and 8 bases from J, with 12 bases between. The CDR3 runs 12 residues. The CDR3 nucleotides are TGTGCCAGCAGCAAGCCCTCAAGAGAAGCTTTCTTT. Encoded protein: CASSKPSREAFF.

The chain joins TRBV2 to TRBJ2-3; 10 bases agree with TRBD2. Trimming removed 2 bases from V and 9 bases from J; junction bases left unmatched: 5. This CDR3 spans 14 amino acids. The germline gives CDR1 SNHLY, CDR2 FYNNEI. CDR3 sequence: CASSELAGVMTQYF. The CDR3 DNA is TGTGCCAGCAGTGAACTAGCGGGAGTCATGACGCAGTATTTT.

The chain carries TRBV9 and TRBJ1-2, with D perhaps TRBD1 (6 bases). The germline CDR1 and CDR2 sequences are SGDLS and YYNGEE. This CDR3 has 12 residues. Trimming stripped 3 bases from V and 8 bases from J, with 11 bases between. DNA for the CDR3: TGTGCCAGCAGCGCAGGGGTTCGAGGCTACACCTTC. Translation: CASSAGVRGYTF.

This chain joins TRBV5-1 and TRBJ1-1; 10 bases are shared with TRBD1. The junction had 7 bases not matched to a gene; V was cut back by 5 bases and J by 6 bases. CDR1 and CDR2 (germline): SGHRS, YFSETQ. CDR3 size: 14 residues. CDR3 sequence: CASRKTGQGSEAFF. The DNA for the CDR3 is TGCGCCAGCAGAAAAACGGGACAGGGGTCTGAAGCTTTCTTT.

This clone has a single count. This chain joins TRBV5-4 and TRBJ1-5; 9 bases are a match to TRBD1. CDR1 and CDR2 (germline): SGHNT, YYREEE (reference sequence). This CDR3 region has 15 residues. J gave up 7 bases and V 6 bases, and 11 bases lay outside the gene matches. In DNA, the CDR3 is TGTGCCAGCAACCCCCGGGACAGGGTACAGCAGCCCCAGCATTTT. Its translation is CASNPRDRVQQPQHF.

DNA for the CDR3: TGTGCCTGGAGCGCACTGACAGAAAACTATGGCTACACCTTC. This gives the protein CAWSALTENYGYTF. The chain carries TRBV30 and TRBJ1-2; D is perhaps TRBD1 (5 bases). The germline V gene encodes CDR1 GTSNPN and CDR2 SVGIG (reference sequence). The CDR3 runs 14 residues. The V end was cut by 3 bases, the J end by 2 bases, with 13 bases between.

This chain connects TRBV19 to TRBJ1-2; perhaps TRBD1 as D (6 bases). The CDR3 is 14 amino acids. The germline V gene has CDR1 LNHDA and CDR2 SQIVND (reference sequence). The V gene lost 3 bases and the J gene lost 5 bases, with 13 bases spanning the gap. CDR3 nucleotide sequence: TGTGCCAGTAGTATGACAGGACATGAGTATGGCTACACCTTC. Amino acids: CASSMTGHEYGYTF.

The genes are TRBV7-9 and TRBJ2-7; perhaps TRBD2 as D (6 bases). This CDR3 spans 14 amino acids. CDR1 and CDR2 (germline): SEHNR, FQNEAQ (reference sequence). The V end lost 6 bases, the J end lost 2 bases, and 14 bases lay between the germline ends. CDR3: CASSRGGATYEQYF. The CDR3 DNA follows: TGTGCCAGCAGTCGAGGAGGGGCGACCTACGAGCAGTACTTC.

A note on this clone: The sample contains more than one DNA sequence encoding this CDR3. The V and J genes are TRBV7-8 and TRBJ1-6; 7 bases are shared with TRBD1. The V gene's germline CDR1 is SGHVS and CDR2 FQNEAQ. The CDR3 loop spans 15 amino acids. After removal of 4 bases from V and 3 bases from J, the junction contained 3 bases not matched to a gene. The CDR3 spells CASSSRTGYNSPLHF. The CDR3 nucleotides are TGTGCCAGCAGCTCTAGGACAGGCTATAATTCACCCCTCCACTTT.

The V and J genes are TRBV29-1 and TRBJ1-1; D possibly corresponds to TRBD1 (5 bases). The CDR3 loop spans 18 amino acids. The germline V gene encodes CDR1 SQVTM and CDR2 ANQGSEA. Trimming pared 2 bases from V and 2 bases from J, leaving 24 bases between. This chain's CDR3 is CSVETSTDTVKHNTEAFF. The CDR3 DNA reads as TGCAGCGTTGAAACCAGCACGGACACTGTAAAGCACAACACTGAAGCTTTCTTT.

The J gene is TRBJ1-2, the V gene TRBV11-2; 7 positions match TRBD1. Germline CDR1 SGHAT, CDR2 FQNNGV. The V and J ends lost 5 bases and 12 bases, in that order; junction bases with no gene match: 15. CDR3 length: 14 amino acids. CDR3 protein: CASSVGQLVSQNTF. The CDR3 coding sequence is TGTGCCAGCAGCGTGGGACAGCTGGTCTCTCAAAACACCTTC.

The CDR3 sequence is CASSSGLAGGEQFF. The CDR3 nucleotides read TGTGCCAGCAGCTCGGGACTAGCGGGAGGTGAGCAGTTCTTC. The chain couples TRBV7-2 to TRBJ2-1; 15 positions match TRBD2. Germline V lookup: CDR1 SGHTA, CDR2 FQGNSA. This CDR3 is built from 14 residues. V lost 4 bases, J lost 9 bases, and 1 base stayed unmatched.

The chain joins TRBV27 to TRBJ2-6; TRBD1 aligns across 8 bases. This CDR3 comprises 13 residues. Unmatched junction bases numbered 8, after V lost 6 bases and J lost 13 bases. CDR1 and CDR2 from the germline V gene are MNHEY and SMNVEV (reference sequence). The CDR3 protein is CASSKRTGWVLTF. As DNA, the CDR3 is TGTGCCAGCAGCAAACGGACAGGGTGGGTCCTGACTTTC.

J is TRBJ2-7 and V is TRBV6-5; the match to TRBD2 covers 13 bases. This CDR3 is built from 16 residues. J was trimmed by 4 bases and V by 3 bases; bases with no gene match: 6. CDR1 MNHEY and CDR2 SVGAGI come from the germline V gene. CDR3 bases: TGTGCCAGCAGTTATACCCCGACTAGCGGGAGGTACGAGCAGTACTTC. Translation gives CASSYTPTSGRYEQYF.